The 5 T cell receptor beta chains presented below share a single source sample, sequenced in a study of blood T cell repertoires in COVID-19. Data came from immunoSEQ multiplex PCR; TCRdb stores just in-frame clones and leaves some out. The sample lists 200,000 to 300,000 clones, more than 75% seen once, with around 2.4% in the top ten. Sequencing input: PBMCs or T cells enriched from blood (not recorded which). The receptors stem from a woman between 18 and 29 years old who had recovered from COVID-19.

The chain employs TRBV20-1 and TRBJ2-7; TRBD1 aligns across 7 bases. Germline CDR1 reads DFQATT; CDR2 reads SNEGSKA (reference sequence). The CDR3 has 11 amino acids. V dropped 7 bases and J dropped 2; count of bases not matched to a gene: 2. This chain's CDR3 is CSGQGPYEQYF. CDR3 nucleotide sequence: TGCAGTGGACAGGGCCCCTACGAGCAGTACTTC.

The V call is TRBV5-1, the J call TRBJ2-1; D remains unclear. Germline loops: CDR1 SGHRS, CDR2 YFSETQ. V lost 3 bases and J 9 bases, leaving 22 bases between the germline ends. The CDR3 totals 16 residues. CDR3 region: CASSWAPLVQDFEQFF. The CDR3 DNA sequence: TGCGCCAGCAGCTGGGCCCCGCTGGTCCAAGATTTTGAGCAGTTCTTC. The variable domain in full, completed from reference TRBV5-1 and TRBJ2-1, reads KAGVTQTPRYLIKTRGQQVTLSCSPISGHRSVSWYQQTPGQGLQFLFEYFSETQRNKGNFPGRFSGRQFSNSRSEMNVSTLELGDSALYLCASSWAPLVQDFEQFFGPGTRLTVL.

The rearrangement joins TRBV6-2 or TRBV6-3 to TRBJ1-1; 7 bases are a match to TRBD1. Germline V gene sequence: CDR1 MNHEY, CDR2 SVGEGT. The junction had 3 bases not matched to a gene; V was cut back by 2 bases and J by 0 bases. The CDR3 loop spans 15 amino acids. The CDR3 DNA reads as TGTGCCAGCAGTTACCAGGGGGTCATGAACACTGAAGCTTTCTTT. Residues: CASSYQGVMNTEAFF.

The chain joins TRBV30 to TRBJ1-1; no clear D. V lost 3 bases and J lost 7, with 18 bases in between. Germline CDR1 GTSNPN, CDR2 SVGIG (reference sequence). CDR3 length equals 14 residues. The CDR3 spells CAWRLTYLPGEAFF. The CDR3 nucleotides are TGTGCCTGGAGGTTGACATACTTACCCGGTGAAGCTTTCTTT.

This chain links TRBV29-1 with TRBJ1-6, with 8 bases matching TRBD1. The CDR3 is 15 residues long. Germline assignment: CDR1 SQVTM and CDR2 ANQGSEA. J gave up 9 bases and V 1 base, and 8 bases lay outside the gene matches. The CDR3 DNA is TGCAGCGTTGAAGGGGGGGGACAGGAGGTTTCACCCCTCCACTTT. It encodes CSVEGGGQEVSPLHF.